The next 30 T cell receptor beta chains were all read from a single sample in a study of T cells after yellow fever vaccination (dated by TCRdb to between 2018 and 2021). The library was produced with 5' RACE. The sequencer was an Illumina HiSeq 2500. Using fastp trimming at Q25 and MiXCR clonotype assembly, TCRdb reanalyzed the public sequencing data and kept in-frame beta chains. Rows are unified per CDR3 protein, each entry keeping the most common DNA and genes. This sample gives roughly 500,000 distinct CDR3 sequences in total; 15% to 20% of them show up just once. Approximately 15% of the sample rests with the top ten. This specimen's treatment or condition label, per the study, means: live attenuated yellow fever vaccine strain. The sample in question was PBMCs, obtained 15 days after the yellow fever booster vaccination. These receptors all stem from a man younger than 40 who received the YFV17D yellow fever vaccine.

This clonotype was seen a handful of times. The chain couples TRBV4-1 to TRBJ1-1; 7 bases are shared with TRBD1. This CDR3 has 14 residues. The germline V gene encodes CDR1 MGHRA and CDR2 YSYEKL. Losses at the gene ends were 6 bases for V and 7 bases for J; bases not matched to a gene: 11. CDR3 amino acids: CASSYRTGLYEAFF. The CDR3 DNA follows: TGCGCCAGCAGTTACCGGACAGGCCTCTATGAAGCTTTCTTT.

The V gene is TRBV6-5, the J gene TRBJ2-5, with D possibly TRBD1 on 5 matching bases. Germline values: CDR1 MNHEY, CDR2 SVGAGI. V lost 2 bases and J 5 bases, leaving 9 bases between the germline ends. The CDR3 has 13 amino acids. The CDR3 DNA sequence: TGTGCCAGCAGTTACGTGGGGCGGGAGACCCAGTACTTC. Its translation is CASSYVGRETQYF.

V usage is TRBV5-1 and J usage is TRBJ2-7; the D is unclear. In germline, CDR1 is SGHRS, CDR2 YFSETQ. Trimming left V 4 bases short and J 2 bases short, with 22 bases between. This CDR3 is 17 amino acids long. In nucleotides, the CDR3 is TGCGCCAGCAGCGTAGGAAGGCCTACCGGCAGAACCTACGAGCAGTACTTC. This sequence encodes CASSVGRPTGRTYEQYF.

The V and J genes are TRBV11-2 and TRBJ1-1; the match to TRBD1 covers 7 bases. The CDR3 loop spans 14 amino acids. V shed 4 bases, J shed 4 bases, and the junction held 6 bases outside the gene matches. Germline V lookup: CDR1 SGHAT, CDR2 FQNNGV. The CDR3 here is CASSWDRGSTEAFF. The CDR3 bases are TGTGCCAGCAGCTGGGACAGAGGCTCCACTGAAGCTTTCTTT.

This CDR3 reads CSASLGQGVYEQYF. Written as DNA, the CDR3 is TGCAGTGCTAGTCTGGGACAGGGGGTCTACGAGCAGTACTTC. This chain joins TRBV20-1 and TRBJ2-7, with 11 bases identical to TRBD1. J lost 3 bases, V lost 3 bases, and 4 bases had no gene match. CDR3 length: 14 residues. CDR1 and CDR2 (germline): DFQATT, SNEGSKA (reference sequence).

This clonotype has more than one count but fewer than ten. The chain uses TRBV7-9 and TRBJ1-5; D perhaps matches TRBD1 (5 bases). Per the germline V gene, CDR1 is SEHNR and CDR2 is FQNEAQ (reference sequence). The germline V and J ends were trimmed by 5 bases and 8 bases, with 19 bases remaining between them. The CDR3 is 15 amino acids. The DNA for the CDR3 is TGTGCCAGCAGCCTTAACGGGGGGTTGTCTGAGCCCCAGCATTTT. Translating it yields CASSLNGGLSEPQHF. Complete variable domain (other parts from reference TRBV7-9 and TRBJ1-5): DTGVSQNPRHKITKRGQNVTFRCDPISEHNRLYWYRQTLGQGPEFLTYFQNEAQLEKSRLLSDRFSAERPKGSFSTLEIQRTEQGDSAMYLCASSLNGGLSEPQHFGDGTRLSIL.

This clonotype was recorded a few times. The gene calls are TRBV20-1 and TRBJ1-3; D unresolved. The germline V gene encodes CDR1 DFQATT and CDR2 SNEGSKA (reference sequence). Trimming took 4 bases from V and 4 from J, leaving 5 bases between them. The CDR3 sequence is 11 residues long. CDR3 DNA sequence: TGCAGTGCTATAGTCGGAAACACCATATATTTT. Its translation: CSAIVGNTIYF.

The sample holds a few counts of this clonotype. The chain employs TRBV4-2 and TRBJ2-7; no reliable D call. Trimming took off 2 bases at V and 4 bases at J, with 9 bases between the two ends. The length of the CDR3 is 13 residues. Germline lookup yields CDR1 LGHNA and CDR2 YNFKEQ. CDR3: CASSQNAEYEQYF. DNA of the CDR3: TGTGCCAGCAGCCAAAACGCAGAGTACGAGCAGTACTTC.

This clonotype has more than one count but fewer than ten. The rearrangement joins TRBV6-1 to TRBJ2-5, with D possibly matching TRBD2 (6 bases). This CDR3 contains 15 residues. V dropped 4 bases and J dropped 3 bases, with 15 bases sitting between them. CDR1 and CDR2 (germline): MNHNS, SASEGT. The CDR3 DNA reads as TGTGCCAGCAGTGTAGAGAAACTAGCAAAAGAGACCCAGTACTTC. Translated: CASSVEKLAKETQYF.

The gene calls are TRBV11-2 and TRBJ2-4, with 11 bases matching TRBD2. Trimming at V came to 3 bases and at J to 7 bases, leaving 17 bases not matched to a gene. The CDR3 totals 19 residues. Germline V gene lookup returns CDR1 SGHAT and CDR2 FQNNGV. Here the CDR3 DNA reads TGTGCCAGCAGCTTCCGCCGCTTTAGCGGGAGGGCCCGGGAGAACATTCAGTACTTC. Protein product: CASSFRRFSGRARENIQYF.

The chain is built from TRBV2 and TRBJ1-1; the D gene is possibly TRBD1 (5 bases). This CDR3 has 14 residues. Germline CDR1 and CDR2: SNHLY and FYNNEI. The V end lost 7 bases, the J end lost 2 bases, and 14 bases lay between the germline ends. This CDR3 is CASMTSGRNTEAFF. The CDR3 nucleotides are TGTGCCAGCATGACCTCAGGGAGAAACACTGAAGCTTTCTTT.

This clonotype appeared a few times. This chain joins TRBV7-2 and TRBJ1-1; D ambiguous. Germline values: CDR1 SGHTA, CDR2 FQGNSA. The CDR3 extends over 14 amino acids. With 3 bases removed from V and 0 bases from J, the gap between germline ends came to 8 bases. CDR3 sequence reads: CASSFDIVNTEAFF. CDR3 nucleotide sequence: TGTGCCAGCAGCTTCGATATCGTGAACACTGAAGCTTTCTTT.

The chain combines TRBV12-3 or TRBV12-4 with TRBJ2-5; TRBD2 agrees at 7 bases. With V trimmed by 2 bases and J by 3 bases, 3 bases remained unmatched. The CDR3 extends over 14 amino acids. In DNA form, the CDR3 reads TGTGCCAGCAGTTTAAGCGGGACGGAAGAGACCCAGTACTTC. Amino acids: CASSLSGTEETQYF.

The chain couples TRBV7-9 to TRBJ2-1; 7 positions agree with TRBD2. The J segment lost 4 bases and the V segment lost 0 bases, leaving 9 bases of the junction unmatched. The germline V gene encodes CDR1 SEHNR and CDR2 FQNEAQ (reference sequence). The CDR3 has 17 amino acids. The CDR3 bases are TGTGCCAGCAGCTTAGCTGGGGGGGGGTCCCTATACAATGAGCAGTTCTTC. It codes for CASSLAGGGSLYNEQFF.

This chain links TRBV29-1 with TRBJ2-5, with a tentative D call TRBD2 (5 bases). V gave up 3 bases and J gave up 9 bases, with 14 bases separating them. CDR1 is SQVTM and CDR2 is ANQGSEA in the germline V gene. The CDR3 sequence is 12 residues long. The CDR3 bases are TGCAGCGTTGACTGGGCGGGCACGGCCCAGTACTTC. Protein sequence: CSVDWAGTAQYF.

This clonotype was counted between two and nine times. The chain is built from TRBV6-2 or TRBV6-3 and TRBJ1-1; perhaps TRBD1 as D (5 bases). The V gene's germline CDR1 is MNHEY and CDR2 SVGEGT. The germline V and J ends were trimmed by 5 bases and 2 bases, with 6 bases remaining between them. The CDR3 covers 12 residues. The CDR3 sequence is CASSDRNTEAFF. The CDR3 coding sequence is TGTGCCAGCAGTGACAGAAACACTGAAGCTTTCTTT.

Ten or more counts support this clonotype. The rearrangement uses TRBV12-3 or TRBV12-4 and TRBJ2-1; maybe TRBD2 (6 bases). The CDR3 is 14 residues long. Trimming took off 5 bases at V and 6 bases at J, with 14 bases between the two ends. The chain's CDR3 is CASSLTIAVNEQFF. The CDR3 DNA reads TGTGCCAGCAGTCTAACCATAGCGGTCAATGAGCAGTTCTTC.

This clonotype turned up a few times. The chain links TRBV29-1 to TRBJ2-7, with no clear D. The CDR3 runs 10 residues. Deletions cut 5 bases from V and 9 bases from J, with 11 bases between. Germline values: CDR1 SQVTM, CDR2 ANQGSEA. CDR3 sequence (DNA): TGCAGCGTTTACCTCCAGGTGCAGTACTTC. Translated, it gives CSVYLQVQYF.

In nucleotides, the CDR3 is TGCAGTGCTGTCCAGACAGGGGGCGACGAGACCCAGTACTTC. Translation: CSAVQTGGDETQYF. The chain joins TRBV20-1 to TRBJ2-5; 10 bases match TRBD1. Trimming at V came to 5 bases and at J to 5 bases, leaving 8 bases not matched to a gene. CDR3 length: 14 amino acids. Germline-derived CDR1 and CDR2 are DFQATT and SNEGSKA (reference sequence).

This clonotype was seen at least ten times. The chain joins TRBV30 to TRBJ2-1; the D is unclear. The CDR3 contains 11 residues. Per the germline V gene, CDR1 is GTSNPN and CDR2 is SVGIG (reference sequence). Trimming removed 2 bases at V and 7 bases at J, with 6 bases between. CDR3 sequence: CAWSYSNEQFF. In nucleotides, the CDR3 is TGTGCCTGGAGTTATTCGAATGAGCAGTTCTTC.

This clonotype showed up just a few times. In DNA, the CDR3 is TGTGCCAGCAGTTACTCGTCCCGCTATGGCTACACCTTC. This gives the protein CASSYSSRYGYTF. The chain carries TRBV6-5 and TRBJ1-2; no definite D call. Per germline, CDR1 MNHEY and CDR2 SVGAGI. The CDR3 is made up of 13 amino acids. V lost 0 bases to trimming and J lost 4 bases, with 6 bases between them.

The genes are TRBV28 and TRBJ1-4; D is unresolved. Germline CDR1 is MDHEN and CDR2 is SYDVKM. The CDR3 has 15 residues. Trimming stripped 4 bases from V and 4 bases from J, with 13 bases between. CDR3 region: CASSSGRLNNEKLFF. The CDR3 DNA follows: TGTGCCAGCAGTTCCGGACGGCTTAATAATGAAAAACTGTTTTTT.

The gene calls are TRBV5-4 and TRBJ2-5; maybe TRBD1 (6 bases). V was cut by 9 bases and J by 0 bases, with 15 bases left in between. In germline, CDR1 is SGHNT, CDR2 YYREEE (reference sequence). The CDR3 totals 14 residues. CDR3 loop: CAITSGVYQETQYF. The CDR3, as DNA: TGTGCCATTACATCAGGGGTATACCAAGAGACCCAGTACTTC.

The chain couples TRBV12-3 or TRBV12-4 to TRBJ2-1; possible D gene TRBD2, 6 bases. The germline V and J ends were trimmed by 4 bases and 0 bases, with 10 bases remaining between them. This CDR3 comprises 15 residues. The CDR3 DNA is TGTGCCAGCAGTTCGTGGGGGGACTCCTACAATGAGCAGTTCTTC. Its protein is CASSSWGDSYNEQFF.

The chain uses TRBV7-2 and TRBJ2-7; the match to TRBD2 covers 7 bases. Germline V gene sequence: CDR1 SGHTA, CDR2 FQGNSA. CDR3 size: 13 residues. V lost 6 bases, J lost 8 bases, and 10 bases stayed unmatched. DNA for the CDR3: TGTGCCAGCAGGGGGGGGTCCGCGTTTCAGCAGTACTTC. Its protein product is CASRGGSAFQQYF.

This clonotype came up a few times. The CDR3 here is CSVTSGSGDEQFF. The CDR3, as DNA: TGCAGCGTGACTAGCGGGAGTGGTGATGAGCAGTTCTTC. V and J are TRBV29-1 and TRBJ2-1; the match to TRBD2 covers 12 bases. The V gene end was trimmed by 6 bases and the J gene end by 8 bases; junction bases not matched to a gene: 5. Germline V CDR1 and CDR2: SQVTM, ANQGSEA. CDR3 length: 13 amino acids.

The chain is built from TRBV12-5 and TRBJ1-1, with 8 bases identical to TRBD1. CDR1 is LGHNT, CDR2 FRNRAP, per germline. V gave up 5 bases and J gave up 0 bases; unmatched junction bases: 11. The CDR3 covers 17 residues. CDR3 sequence (DNA): TGTGCTAGTGGTCCGGACAGGGTCGGTTCAATGAACACTGAAGCTTTCTTT. Translation: CASGPDRVGSMNTEAFF.

The chain joins TRBV5-1 to TRBJ2-2; no firm D call. The CDR3 is 16 residues long. V lost 1 base and J 2 bases, leaving 12 bases between the germline ends. Germline V gene sequence: CDR1 SGHRS, CDR2 YFSETQ. The CDR3 reads CASSLSGTVNTGELFF. For the CDR3, the DNA is TGCGCCAGCAGCTTGTCAGGAACCGTAAACACCGGGGAGCTGTTTTTT.

The rearrangement links TRBV10-3 to TRBJ2-3; D unclear. V was cut by 2 bases and J by 1 base, with 13 bases left in between. The CDR3 has 16 amino acids. Looked up from germline, CDR1 is ENHRY and CDR2 is SYGVKD. CDR3 in DNA: TGTGCCATCAGTGAGAGCGAGGTTCGGGGCACAGATACGCAGTATTTT. Amino acid sequence: CAISESEVRGTDTQYF.

The CDR3 loop reads CATSRGARTGEGETQYF. The CDR3 DNA reads as TGTGCCACCAGCAGAGGGGCCCGGACAGGGGAGGGTGAGACCCAGTACTTC. This sequence joins TRBV15 and TRBJ2-5, with TRBD1 identical over 9 bases. Germline V gene sequence: CDR1 LNHNV, CDR2 YYDKDF (reference sequence). The CDR3 has 17 residues. Losses at the gene ends were 1 base for V and 5 bases for J; bases not matched to a gene: 11.